One sample yielded the 14 T cell receptor beta chains listed below, sequenced in a study of cytomegalovirus exposure and HLA in healthy donors. Vbeta (60) and Jbeta (13) primers were used in the PCR. Method: immunoSEQ multiplex PCR; TCRdb's copy keeps in-frame clones and lacks some. The sample has roughly 190,000 clones, 60% to 80% seen once. Sequencing was performed on PBMCs. These receptors were taken from a woman between 18 and 29 years old in good health and CMV-seronegative.

The chain employs TRBV19 and TRBJ2-7; unclear D gene. The length of the CDR3 is 14 residues. The V end lost 5 bases, the J end lost 5 bases, and 16 bases lay between the germline ends. In germline, CDR1 is LNHDA, CDR2 SQIVND (reference sequence). The DNA for the CDR3 is TGTGCCAGTAGTCCCCGGCTGGAGAACGACGAGCAGTACTTC. Amino acids: CASSPRLENDEQYF.

The chain joins TRBV4-1 to TRBJ1-1; TRBD1 agrees at 7 bases. V shed 1 base, J shed 1 base, and the junction held 15 bases outside the gene matches. The germline V gene has CDR1 MGHRA and CDR2 YSYEKL. This CDR3 has 19 amino acids. The CDR3 DNA follows: TGCGCCAGCAGCCAAGGAAAGGTTTGGGACAGACCTACGAACACTGAAGCTTTCTTT. Amino acid sequence: CASSQGKVWDRPTNTEAFF.

The chain joins TRBV4-3 to TRBJ2-3, with 7 bases matching TRBD2. The J segment lost 4 bases and the V segment lost 0 bases, leaving 10 bases of the junction unmatched. The CDR3 extends over 17 amino acids. Germline V lookup: CDR1 LGHNA, CDR2 YSLEER. For the CDR3, the DNA is TGCGCCAGCAGCCAAGAACACCAGCGGGACCTCCCAGATACGCAGTATTTT. This gives the protein CASSQEHQRDLPDTQYF.

This chain uses TRBV19 with TRBJ1-2, with D perhaps TRBD1 (5 bases). CDR1 LNHDA and CDR2 SQIVND come from the germline V gene (reference sequence). The CDR3 has 14 amino acids. V lost 4 bases, J lost 4 bases, and 13 bases lay in between. The CDR3, as DNA: TGTGCCAGTAGTACCAGGGTTGTCGGCTATGGCTACACCTTC. Amino acid sequence: CASSTRVVGYGYTF.

V usage is TRBV6-6 and J usage is TRBJ1-4, with D maybe TRBD1 (5 bases). Germline CDR1 reads MNHNY; CDR2 reads SVGAGI (reference sequence). V lost 6 bases to trimming and J lost 7 bases, with 15 bases between them. This CDR3 contains 14 residues. As DNA, the CDR3 is TGTGCCAGCAGCTCAGGGTTCAGTGGTGAAAAACTGTTTTTT. It translates to CASSSGFSGEKLFF.

The chain links TRBV5-4 to TRBJ1-2; 9 bases match TRBD1. Germline CDR1 reads SGHNT; CDR2 reads YYREEE (reference sequence). The CDR3 runs to 13 residues. With V trimmed by 4 bases and J by 6 bases, 4 bases remained unmatched. This chain's CDR3 is CASSTTGGHGYTF. The CDR3 DNA sequence: TGTGCCAGCAGCACAACAGGGGGCCATGGCTACACCTTC.

This chain joins TRBV6-5 and TRBJ2-5; D is possibly TRBD1 (5 bases). This CDR3 spans 16 amino acids. The V gene lost 2 bases and the J gene lost 2 bases, with 15 bases spanning the gap. CDR1 is MNHEY and CDR2 is SVGAGI in the germline V gene. CDR3 sequence: CASSYRGGHGQETQYF. The DNA of the CDR3 is TGTGCCAGCAGTTACAGGGGTGGACACGGACAAGAGACCCAGTACTTC.

The chain carries TRBV11-2 and TRBJ1-5, with 7 bases fitting TRBD1. The ends lost 1 base at V and 4 bases at J; junction bases unmatched: 4. The CDR3 has 15 amino acids. CDR1 SGHAT and CDR2 FQNNGV come from the germline V gene. The CDR3 DNA reads as TGTGCCAGCAGCTTAGTTGCAGGGGGTAATCAGCCCCAGCATTTT. Translation: CASSLVAGGNQPQHF.

The V gene is TRBV7-6, the J gene TRBJ1-3, with D unresolved. The CDR3 is 14 amino acids. Trimming took 5 bases from V and 0 from J, leaving 8 bases between them. Germline-derived CDR1 and CDR2 are SGHVS and FNYEAQ. The CDR3 loop reads CASSHAGSGNTIYF. CDR3 DNA sequence: TGTGCCAGCAGCCACGCCGGCTCTGGAAACACCATATATTTT.

The genes are TRBV6-4 and TRBJ2-6, with D possibly TRBD2 on 5 matching bases. The V end was cut by 4 bases, the J end by 0 bases, with 10 bases between. Germline V gene lookup returns CDR1 MRHNA and CDR2 SNTAGT. The CDR3 extends over 16 amino acids. The CDR3, as DNA: TGTGCCAGCAGTGCGAGGGTCAACTCTGGGGCCAACGTCCTGACTTTC. It encodes CASSARVNSGANVLTF.

The chain is built from TRBV27 and TRBJ1-6; 7 bases fit TRBD1. J lost 3 bases, V lost 5 bases, and 7 bases had no gene match. Germline V lookup: CDR1 MNHEY, CDR2 SMNVEV (reference sequence). CDR3 length equals 16 residues. The CDR3 DNA reads as TGTGCCAGCAGTATCCGGGACAGAGTCTATAATTCACCCCTCCACTTT. It yields the protein CASSIRDRVYNSPLHF.

CDR3 region: CASSFSDRYNSPLHF. The CDR3 DNA is TGTGCCAGCAGCTTTAGCGACAGGTATAATTCACCCCTCCACTTT. The gene calls are TRBV7-8 and TRBJ1-6; tentatively, D is TRBD1 (6 bases). The germline V gene has CDR1 SGHVS and CDR2 FQNEAQ. The CDR3 covers 15 residues. V lost 3 bases, J lost 4 bases, and 10 bases lay in between.

The chain has TRBV2 and TRBJ2-3, with 8 bases lining up with TRBD1. The J segment lost 0 bases and the V segment lost 10 bases, leaving 6 bases of the junction unmatched. From germline, CDR1 is SNHLY and CDR2 FYNNEI. CDR3 length equals 14 residues. CDR3 in amino acids: CANGQGTSTDTQYF. Written as DNA, the CDR3 is TGTGCCAACGGACAGGGAACGAGCACAGATACGCAGTATTTT.

This rearrangement joins TRBV5-1 to TRBJ1-2; 7 bases align to TRBD1. The trim removed 3 bases at V and 1 base at J, leaving 12 bases unmatched. From germline, CDR1 is SGHRS and CDR2 YFSETQ. The CDR3 consists of 17 residues. Written as DNA, the CDR3 is TGCGCCAGCAGCTCAGGACAGGCTCCCCGAATTAACTATGGCTACACCTTC. Protein product: CASSSGQAPRINYGYTF.